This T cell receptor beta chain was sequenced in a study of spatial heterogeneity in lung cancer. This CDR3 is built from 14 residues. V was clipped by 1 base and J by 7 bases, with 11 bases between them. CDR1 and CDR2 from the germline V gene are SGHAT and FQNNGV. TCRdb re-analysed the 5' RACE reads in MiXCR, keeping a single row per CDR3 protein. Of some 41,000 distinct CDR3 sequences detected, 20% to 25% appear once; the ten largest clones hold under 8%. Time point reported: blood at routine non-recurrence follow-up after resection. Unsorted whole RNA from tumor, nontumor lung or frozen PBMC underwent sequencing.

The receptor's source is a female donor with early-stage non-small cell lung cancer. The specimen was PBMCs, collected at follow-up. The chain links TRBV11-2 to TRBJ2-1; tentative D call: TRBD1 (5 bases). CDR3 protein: CASSLAGFENEQFF. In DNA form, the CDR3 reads TGTGCCAGCAGCTTAGCAGGGTTCGAGAATGAGCAGTTCTTC. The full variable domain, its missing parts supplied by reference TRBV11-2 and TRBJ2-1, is EAGVAQSPRYKIIEKRQSVAFWCNPISGHATLYWYQQILGQGPKLLIQFQNNGVVDDSQLPKDRFSAERLKGVDSTLKIQPAKLEDSAVYLCASSLAGFENEQFFGPGTRLTVL.